This TCR beta chain came from a study of T cell changes during pregnancy in multiple sclerosis. Using immunoSEQ multiplex PCR, the repertoire was profiled, and TCRdb retains in-frame clones only, with some absent. The sample contains about 35,000 clones, around nine tenths of which appear only once. Sequencing was performed on peripheral blood, taken in the third trimester of pregnancy. The receptor was derived from a female donor in good health, enrolled as a control in a pregnancy study.

The CDR3 spells CASSKHSNGRSPYEQYF. In nucleotides, the CDR3 is TGTGCCAGCAGCAAACATTCGAACGGGAGAAGCCCCTACGAGCAGTACTTC. V and J are TRBV21-1 and TRBJ2-7; TRBD2 is the table's D call, not checked against the DNA. TRBV21-1 is shown as a pseudogene. The CDR3 has 17 amino acids.